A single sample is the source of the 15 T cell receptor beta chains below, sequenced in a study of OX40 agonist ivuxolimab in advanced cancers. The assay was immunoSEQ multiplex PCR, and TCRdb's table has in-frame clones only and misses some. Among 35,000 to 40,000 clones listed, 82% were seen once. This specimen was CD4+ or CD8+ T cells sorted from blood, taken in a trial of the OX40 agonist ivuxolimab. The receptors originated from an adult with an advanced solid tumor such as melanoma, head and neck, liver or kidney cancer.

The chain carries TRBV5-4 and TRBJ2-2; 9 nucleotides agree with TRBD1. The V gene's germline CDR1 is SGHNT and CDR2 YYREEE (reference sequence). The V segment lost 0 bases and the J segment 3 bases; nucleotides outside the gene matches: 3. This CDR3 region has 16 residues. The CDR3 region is CASSLAGQGHTGELFF. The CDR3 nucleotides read TGTGCCAGCAGCTTGGCGGGACAGGGTCACACCGGGGAGCTGTTTTTT. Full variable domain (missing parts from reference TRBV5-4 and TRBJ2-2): ETGVTQSPTHLIKTRGQQVTLRCSSQSGHNTVSWYQQALGQGPQFIFQYYREEENGRGNFPPRFSGLQFPNYSSELNVNALELDDSALYLCASSLAGQGHTGELFFGEGSRLTVL.

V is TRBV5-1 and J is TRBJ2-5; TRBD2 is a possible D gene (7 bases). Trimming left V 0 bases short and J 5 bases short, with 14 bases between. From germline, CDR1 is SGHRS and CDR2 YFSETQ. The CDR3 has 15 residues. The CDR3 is CASSLEGGAGETQYF. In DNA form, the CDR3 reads TGCGCCAGCAGCTTGGAAGGGGGGGCCGGGGAGACCCAGTACTTC. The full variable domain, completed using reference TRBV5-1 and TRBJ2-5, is KAGVTQTPRYLIKTRGQQVTLSCSPISGHRSVSWYQQTPGQGLQFLFEYFSETQRNKGNFPGRFSGRQFSNSRSEMNVSTLELGDSALYLCASSLEGGAGETQYFGPGTRLLVL.

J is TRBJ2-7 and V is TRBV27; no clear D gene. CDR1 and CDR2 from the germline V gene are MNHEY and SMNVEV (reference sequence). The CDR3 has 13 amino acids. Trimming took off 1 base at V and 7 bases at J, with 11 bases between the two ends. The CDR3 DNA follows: TGTGCCAGCAGTTTATTGTACGGGCTTGAGCAGTACTTC. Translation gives CASSLLYGLEQYF.

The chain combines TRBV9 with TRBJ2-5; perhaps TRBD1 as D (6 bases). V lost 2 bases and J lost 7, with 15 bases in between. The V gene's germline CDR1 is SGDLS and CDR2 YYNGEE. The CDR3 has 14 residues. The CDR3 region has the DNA TGTGCCAGCAGCGTGTCAGGGGACGGGTGGACCCAGTACTTC. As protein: CASSVSGDGWTQYF.

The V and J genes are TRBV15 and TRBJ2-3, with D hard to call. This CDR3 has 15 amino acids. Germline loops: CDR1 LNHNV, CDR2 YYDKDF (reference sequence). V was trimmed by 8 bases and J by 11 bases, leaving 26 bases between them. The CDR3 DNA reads TGTGCCACCCGCGAAAGCCCTTTACAGCTTATAAGGCAGTATTTT. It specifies CATRESPLQLIRQYF. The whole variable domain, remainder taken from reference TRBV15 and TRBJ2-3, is DAMVIQNPRYQVTQFGKPVTLSCSQTLNHNVMYWYQQKSSQAPKLLFHYYDKDFNNEADTPDNFQSRRPNTSFCFLDIRSPGLGDTAMYLCATRESPLQLIRQYFGPGTRLTVL.

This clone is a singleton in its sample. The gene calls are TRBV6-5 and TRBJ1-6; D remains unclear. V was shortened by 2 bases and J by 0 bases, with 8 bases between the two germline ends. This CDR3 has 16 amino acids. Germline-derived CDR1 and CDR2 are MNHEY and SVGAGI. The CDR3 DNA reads TGTGCCAGCAGTTACCAGCTCAGCTCCTATAATTCACCCCTCCACTTT. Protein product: CASSYQLSSYNSPLHF.

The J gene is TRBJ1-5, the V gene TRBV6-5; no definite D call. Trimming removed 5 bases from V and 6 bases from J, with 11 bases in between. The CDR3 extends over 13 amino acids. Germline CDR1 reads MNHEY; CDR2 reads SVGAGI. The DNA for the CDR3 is TGTGCCAGCAGTCCAGACCGTTCTCAGCCCCAGCATTTT. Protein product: CASSPDRSQPQHF.

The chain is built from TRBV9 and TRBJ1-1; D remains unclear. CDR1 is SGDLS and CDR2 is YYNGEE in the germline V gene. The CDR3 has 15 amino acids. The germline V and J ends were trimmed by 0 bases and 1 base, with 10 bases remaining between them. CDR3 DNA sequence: TGTGCCAGCAGCGTAGATTGGGGAGCGAACACTGAAGCTTTCTTT. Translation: CASSVDWGANTEAFF.

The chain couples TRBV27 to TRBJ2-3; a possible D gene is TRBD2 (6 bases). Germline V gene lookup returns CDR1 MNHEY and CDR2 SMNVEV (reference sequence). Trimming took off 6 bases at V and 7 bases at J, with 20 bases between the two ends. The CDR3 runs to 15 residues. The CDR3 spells CASSRVGGRENTQYF. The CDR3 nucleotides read TGTGCCAGCAGCCGCGTGGGGGGTAGGGAAAATACGCAGTATTTT.

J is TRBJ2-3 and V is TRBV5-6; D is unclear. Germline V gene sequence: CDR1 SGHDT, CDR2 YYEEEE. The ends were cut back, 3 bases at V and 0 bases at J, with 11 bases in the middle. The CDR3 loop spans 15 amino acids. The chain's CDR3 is CASSSTSFSTDTQYF. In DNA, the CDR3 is TGTGCCAGCAGCTCCACCTCTTTTAGCACAGATACGCAGTATTTT. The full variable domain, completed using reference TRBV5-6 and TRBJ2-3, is DAGVTQSPTHLIKTRGQQVTLRCSPKSGHDTVSWYQQALGQGPQFIFQYYEEEERQRGNFPDRFSGHQFPNYSSELNVNALLLGDSALYLCASSSTSFSTDTQYFGPGTRLTVL.

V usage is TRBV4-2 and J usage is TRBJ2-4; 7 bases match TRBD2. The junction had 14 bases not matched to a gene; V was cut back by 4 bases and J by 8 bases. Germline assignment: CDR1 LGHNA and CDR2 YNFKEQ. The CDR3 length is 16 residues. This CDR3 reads CASSLNLRGSGDIQYF. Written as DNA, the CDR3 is TGTGCCAGCAGCCTCAATTTACGGGGGAGCGGGGACATTCAGTACTTC.

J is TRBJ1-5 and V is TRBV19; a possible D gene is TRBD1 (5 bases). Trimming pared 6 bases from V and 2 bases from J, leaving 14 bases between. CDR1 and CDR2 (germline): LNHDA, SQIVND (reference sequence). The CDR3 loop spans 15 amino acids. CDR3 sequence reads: CASSDSSGGNQPQHF. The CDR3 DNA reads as TGTGCCAGTAGCGACTCTTCGGGGGGCAATCAGCCCCAGCATTTT.

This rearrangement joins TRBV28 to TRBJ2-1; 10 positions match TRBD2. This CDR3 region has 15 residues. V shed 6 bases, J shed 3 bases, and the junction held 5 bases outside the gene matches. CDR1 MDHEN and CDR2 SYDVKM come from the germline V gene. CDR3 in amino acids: CASRSSGGNYNEQFF. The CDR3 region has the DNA TGTGCCAGCAGATCTAGCGGGGGAAACTACAATGAGCAGTTCTTC. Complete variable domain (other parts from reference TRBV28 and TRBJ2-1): DVKVTQSSRYLVKRTGEKVFLECVQDMDHENMFWYRQDPGLGLRLIYFSYDVKMKEKGDIPEGYSVSREKKERFSLILESASTNQTSMYLCASRSSGGNYNEQFFGPGTRLTVL.

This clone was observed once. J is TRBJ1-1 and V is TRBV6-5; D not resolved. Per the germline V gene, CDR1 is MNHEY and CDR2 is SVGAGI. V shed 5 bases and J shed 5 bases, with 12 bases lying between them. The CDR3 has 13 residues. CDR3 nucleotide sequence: TGTGCCAGCAGTGTTGATGTGGGGACTGAAGCTTTCTTT. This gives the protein CASSVDVGTEAFF.

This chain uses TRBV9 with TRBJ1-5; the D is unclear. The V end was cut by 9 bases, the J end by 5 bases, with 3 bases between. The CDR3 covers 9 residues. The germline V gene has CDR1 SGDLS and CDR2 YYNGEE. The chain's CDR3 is CAMDQPQHF. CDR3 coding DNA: TGTGCCATGGATCAGCCCCAGCATTTT.